The next 13 T cell receptor beta chains were all read from a single sample in a study of technical replicates of blood from four donors. Sequencing was performed with immunoSEQ multiplex PCR; in TCRdb, only in-frame clones are kept and a portion is missing. The sample comprises 55,000 to 80,000 clones, around 93% of which are singletons, and 0.25% rests with the top ten. Input material: T cells isolated from PBMCs. These receptors came from a human donor in good health.

The V and J genes are TRBV7-9 and TRBJ2-3, with 9 bases lining up with TRBD2. This CDR3 contains 12 residues. Germline V gene lookup returns CDR1 SEHNR and CDR2 FQNEAQ (reference sequence). V lost 10 bases and J lost 3; bases outside the gene matches: 2. Here the CDR3 reads CAIGLATDTQYF. CDR3 nucleotide sequence: TGTGCCATTGGACTAGCGACAGATACGCAGTATTTT.

This clone showed up just a few times. V and J are TRBV7-9 and TRBJ2-7; 12 bases fit TRBD2. CDR3 size: 16 residues. Trimming at V came to 4 bases and at J to 3 bases, leaving 7 bases not matched to a gene. The germline V gene encodes CDR1 SEHNR and CDR2 FQNEAQ (reference sequence). The DNA of the CDR3 is TGTGCCAGCAGCTGGTTGACTAGCGGGGGTTTCTACGAGCAGTACTTC. Protein sequence: CASSWLTSGGFYEQYF.

The chain is built from TRBV2 and TRBJ1-5, with D possibly being TRBD1 (6 bases). This CDR3 spans 14 amino acids. CDR1 SNHLY and CDR2 FYNNEI come from the germline V gene. Trimming removed 6 bases from V and 3 bases from J, with 12 bases in between. The CDR3 is CASSPQGLNQPQHF. CDR3 nucleotides: TGTGCCAGCAGCCCTCAGGGGCTCAATCAGCCCCAGCATTTT.

The rearrangement joins TRBV29-1 to TRBJ2-1; possibly TRBD1 for D (5 bases). Germline assignment: CDR1 SQVTM and CDR2 ANQGSEA. Trimming left V 4 bases short and J 5 bases short, with 9 bases between. CDR3 size: 12 residues. In nucleotides, the CDR3 is TGCAGCGTTGTCAGGGTTCACAATGAGCAGTTCTTC. This sequence encodes CSVVRVHNEQFF.

In its sample, this clone was seen once. The gene calls are TRBV13 and TRBJ2-1; possibly TRBD2 for D (6 bases). The CDR3 sequence is 16 residues long. Trimming shortened V by 4 bases and J by 6 bases, and 19 bases separated the two germline ends. In germline, CDR1 is PRHDT, CDR2 FYEKMQ (reference sequence). The CDR3, as DNA: TGTGCCAGCAGCTCCTGGGGGGAGTACTCTTCCAATGAGCAGTTCTTC. It encodes CASSSWGEYSSNEQFF. The whole variable domain, filled in from reference TRBV13 and TRBJ2-1, reads AAGVIQSPRHLIKEKRETATLKCYPIPRHDTVYWYQQGPGQDPQFLISFYEKMQSDKGSIPDRFSAQQFSDYHSELNMSSLELGDSALYFCASSSWGEYSSNEQFFGPGTRLTVL.

The rearrangement uses TRBV7-8 and TRBJ2-5; D possibly corresponds to TRBD2 (5 bases). Trimming removed 5 bases at V and 1 base at J, with 14 bases between. The CDR3 loop spans 15 amino acids. Germline V gives CDR1 SGHVS, CDR2 FQNEAQ. The CDR3 DNA reads as TGTGCCAGCAGCCCGCAGGAGCGGACCCAAGAGACCCAGTACTTC. Translating gives CASSPQERTQETQYF. Drawing the rest from reference TRBV7-8 and TRBJ2-5, the complete variable domain is GAGVSQSPRYKVAKRGQDVALRCDPISGHVSLFWYQQALGQGPEFLTYFQNEAQLDKSGLPSDRFFAERPEGSVSTLKIQRTQQEDSAVYLCASSPQERTQETQYFGPGTRLLVL.

In its sample, this clone was seen once. The chain joins TRBV25-1 to TRBJ2-1; D unclear. V lost 4 bases, J lost 10 bases, and 5 bases lay in between. CDR3 length: 10 residues. CDR1 MGHDK and CDR2 SYGVNS come from the germline V gene. The CDR3 sequence: CASSGAEQFF. As DNA, the CDR3 is TGTGCCAGCAGTGGGGCCGAGCAGTTCTTC.

The chain couples TRBV9 to TRBJ2-1, with a weak D call TRBD2 (6 bases). The CDR3 has 16 amino acids. V dropped 0 bases and J dropped 2 bases, with 12 bases sitting between them. Looked up from germline, CDR1 is SGDLS and CDR2 is YYNGEE. CDR3 residues: CASSVEAGSPYNEQFF. The DNA of the CDR3 is TGTGCCAGCAGCGTAGAGGCGGGGAGCCCCTACAATGAGCAGTTCTTC.

The rearrangement uses TRBV20-1 and TRBJ2-1; TRBD2 agrees at 7 bases. V dropped 7 bases and J dropped 7; count of bases not matched to a gene: 4. The CDR3 runs 11 residues. Germline lookup yields CDR1 DFQATT and CDR2 SNEGSKA (reference sequence). CDR3 bases: TGCAGTGTCGCGGGAGAGAATGAGCAGTTCTTC. It is translated as CSVAGENEQFF.

V gene TRBV29-1 combines with J gene TRBJ2-1, with D possibly matching TRBD2 (5 bases). The CDR3 contains 17 residues. CDR1 and CDR2 from the germline V gene are SQVTM and ANQGSEA. The V end was cut by 6 bases, the J end by 0 bases, with 21 bases between. CDR3 DNA: TGCAGCGTCCCATCTCAGATAGGGAGCGCCTCCTACAATGAGCAGTTCTTC. As protein: CSVPSQIGSASYNEQFF.

The chain carries TRBV20-1 and TRBJ2-7, with D possibly matching TRBD2 (6 bases). CDR1 and CDR2 (germline): DFQATT, SNEGSKA (reference sequence). This CDR3 has 10 amino acids. CDR3 in amino acids: CGGLALEQYF. The CDR3 DNA follows: TGCGGGGGACTGGCCCTCGAGCAGTACTTC.

This chain uses TRBV7-9 with TRBJ2-2; 9 bases are a match to TRBD2. The CDR3 spans 19 residues. V shed 5 bases and J 7 bases; nucleotides not matched to a gene: 20. CDR1 is SEHNR and CDR2 is FQNEAQ in the germline V gene (reference sequence). Written as DNA, the CDR3 is TGTGCCAGCAGCCCCAGCGGCTCTACAGCGGGGGGAGATGGCGGGGAGCTGTTTTTT. Protein product: CASSPSGSTAGGDGGELFF.

V and J are TRBV29-1 and TRBJ2-1; no clear D gene. V lost 7 bases to trimming and J lost 1 base, with 5 bases between them. The CDR3 has 11 amino acids. Per germline, CDR1 SQVTM and CDR2 ANQGSEA. The CDR3 region has the DNA TGCAGCGACAGTTCCTACAATGAGCAGTTCTTC. It translates to CSDSSYNEQFF.